This T cell receptor beta chain was identified during a study of shared clonotypes between healthy human individuals. Selected positively for CCR7 and CD45RO-negative, naive CD8 cells excluded terminally differentiated effector memory CD45RA+ cells. Trimming took off 4 bases at V and 7 bases at J, with 3 bases between the two ends. The CDR3 is 10 amino acids. Germline values: CDR1 SNHLY, CDR2 FYNNEI. Assay used: immunoSEQ multiplex PCR; TCRdb lists only in-frame clones, some missing. Of about 820,000 clones listed, about 92% are singletons. The V and J genes are TRBV2 and TRBJ2-3, with unresolved D. The source material was naive CD8+ T cells sorted from blood. The TCR sequence derives from a man aged 25 to 45 in good health. The CDR3 region is CASSGYTQYF. The CDR3 DNA reads as TGTGCCAGCAGTGGCTATACGCAGTATTTT. Looking up the rest from reference TRBV2 and TRBJ2-3 gives the full variable domain: EPEVTQTPSHQVTQMGQEVILRCVPISNHLYFYWYRQILGQKVEFLVSFYNNEISEKSEIFDDQFSVERPDGSNFTLKIRSTKLEDSAMYFCASSGYTQYFGPGTRLTVL.